This entry lists 32 T cell receptor beta chains sequenced from one sample in a study of post-analysis software for immune sequencing data. Unique molecular identifiers were carried by the TCR beta cDNA libraries. TCRdb used MiXCR to reprocess the PCR reads, holding one entry per CDR3 protein. Here the sample spans around 400,000 distinct CDR3 sequences, about a third being singletons. For these TCRs, the target antigens are not known. Broader study findings: Elevated frequency relative to controls characterized roughly 5 TRBV segments in patients, TRBV5-6, TRBV5-1 and TRBV20-1 among them.

Material for sequencing was blood. The receptors come from a girl aged 10 to 17 with multiple sclerosis.

Only a few counts were recorded for this clonotype. The gene calls are TRBV29-1 and TRBJ2-1; maybe TRBD1 (6 bases). The CDR3 length is 12 residues. The V end was cut by 6 bases, the J end by 7 bases, with 13 bases between. Germline CDR1 and CDR2: SQVTM and ANQGSEA. Here the CDR3 DNA reads TGCAGCGTACAGGGTCTGGGGAATGAGCAGTTCTTC. Amino acids: CSVQGLGNEQFF.

The V gene is TRBV7-3, the J gene TRBJ1-1; D perhaps matches TRBD1 (5 bases). The germline gives CDR1 SGHTA, CDR2 FQGTGA. The V and J ends lost 0 bases and 7 bases respectively, with 9 bases between them. This CDR3 is 13 amino acids long. The CDR3 DNA is TGTGCCAGCAGCTTAACCCTAACAGGTGAAGCTTTCTTT. Translated: CASSLTLTGEAFF.

The CDR3 loop reads CASRQGRARNQPQHF. CDR3 bases: TGTGCCAGCAGACAGGGGCGCGCGCGCAATCAGCCCCAGCATTTT. J is TRBJ1-5 and V is TRBV6-2 or TRBV6-3; TRBD1 agrees at 7 bases. Germline CDR1 reads MNHEY; CDR2 reads SVGEGT. J was trimmed by 2 bases and V by 6 bases; bases with no gene match: 7. CDR3 length equals 15 residues.

This chain joins TRBV29-1 and TRBJ2-4, with a tentative D call TRBD2 (6 bases). Germline CDR1 SQVTM, CDR2 ANQGSEA. Trimming pared 3 bases from V and 3 bases from J, leaving 15 bases between. There are 15 residues in the CDR3. In DNA form, the CDR3 reads TGCAGCGTTGAGACGGGGGTTTCGGGCAAAAACATTCAGTACTTC. It encodes CSVETGVSGKNIQYF.

The rearrangement links TRBV7-9 to TRBJ2-7; TRBD1 is a possible D gene (7 bases). The length of the CDR3 is 15 residues. Trimming pared 4 bases from V and 6 bases from J, leaving 19 bases between. Germline V gene sequence: CDR1 SEHNR, CDR2 FQNEAQ (reference sequence). Here the CDR3 DNA reads TGTGCCAGCAGCTCTCCAGACAGGGAAGCGGGCGAGCAGTACTTC. It translates to CASSSPDREAGEQYF.

A word on this clonotype: A much larger clone differs from this one at a single base, so this may be a read error. The J gene is TRBJ2-1, the V gene TRBV7-2, with TRBD1 matching over 7 bases. This CDR3 is built from 14 residues. CDR1 and CDR2 from the germline V gene are SGHTA and FQGNSA. The CDR3 protein is CACSLGTAYNEQFF. CDR3 nucleotides: TGTGCCTGCAGCTTGGGGACAGCCTACAATGAGCAGTTCTTC.

This clonotype was detected only a few times. The chain joins TRBV13 to TRBJ1-1; 7 bases map to TRBD1. This CDR3 comprises 14 residues. V was clipped by 6 bases and J by 3 bases; unmatched bases: 7. Germline V gene lookup returns CDR1 PRHDT and CDR2 FYEKMQ (reference sequence). CDR3 sequence reads: CASSSRTGDTEAFF. The CDR3 DNA follows: TGTGCCAGCAGTTCACGGACAGGCGACACTGAAGCTTTCTTT.

This sequence joins TRBV5-1 and TRBJ2-1, with 10 bases fitting TRBD2. Germline-derived CDR1 and CDR2 are SGHRS and YFSETQ. V lost 2 bases to trimming and J lost 8 bases; unmatched junction nucleotides: 16. The CDR3 is 18 residues long. CDR3 sequence (DNA): TGCGCCAGCAGCTTCTCTAGCGGGGGCCGGTGGACACATTATGAGCAGTTCTTC. It is translated as CASSFSSGGRWTHYEQFF.

This sequence joins TRBV27 and TRBJ2-7; D may match TRBD1 or TRBD2 (5 bases each). Trimming removed 6 bases at V and 2 bases at J, with 14 bases between. The germline V gene has CDR1 MNHEY and CDR2 SMNVEV (reference sequence). The CDR3 contains 14 residues. CDR3 residues: CASSRSGHPYEQYF. CDR3 in DNA: TGTGCCAGCAGCCGGTCGGGGCACCCCTACGAGCAGTACTTC.

The genes are TRBV5-1 and TRBJ2-7; D remains ambiguous. V lost 7 bases to trimming and J lost 1 base, with 9 bases between them. The CDR3 has 12 amino acids. Germline V CDR1 and CDR2: SGHRS, YFSETQ. For the CDR3, the DNA is TGCGCCAGCGGTCAACAGTCCTACGAGCAGTACTTC. Translating it yields CASGQQSYEQYF.

This CDR3 is CASSLGPGNTEAFF. The CDR3 DNA is TGTGCCAGCAGTTTAGGGCCAGGGAACACTGAAGCTTTCTTT. The rearrangement links TRBV27 to TRBJ1-1; D gene ambiguous. Looked up from germline, CDR1 is MNHEY and CDR2 is SMNVEV (reference sequence). Trimming shortened V by 2 bases and J by 1 base, and 8 bases separated the two germline ends. This CDR3 is 14 amino acids long.

V gene TRBV11-1 combines with J gene TRBJ2-6, with 9 bases lining up with TRBD1. CDR3 size: 22 residues. J lost 0 bases, V lost 4 bases, and 19 bases had no gene match. Looked up from germline, CDR1 is SGHAT and CDR2 is FQDESV (reference sequence). The CDR3 DNA follows: TGTGCCAGCAGCTCCCTCAACCAACCGGGACAGGGAAAACTCTCTGGGGCCAACGTCCTGACTTTC. Amino acid sequence: CASSSLNQPGQGKLSGANVLTF.

The rearrangement joins TRBV7-9 to TRBJ1-1, with D maybe TRBD1 (6 bases). Looked up from germline, CDR1 is SEHNR and CDR2 is FQNEAQ (reference sequence). The CDR3 consists of 13 residues. Trimming cost V 2 bases and J 5 bases, with 9 bases left between them. CDR3 DNA sequence: TGTGCCAGCAGCTTATCAACAGGGACTGAAGCTTTCTTT. This encodes CASSLSTGTEAFF. Full variable domain (missing parts from reference TRBV7-9 and TRBJ1-1): DTGVSQNPRHKITKRGQNVTFRCDPISEHNRLYWYRQTLGQGPEFLTYFQNEAQLEKSRLLSDRFSAERPKGSFSTLEIQRTEQGDSAMYLCASSLSTGTEAFFGQGTRLTVV.

Here the CDR3 reads CASSPVTARESEQFF. CDR3 bases: TGTGCCAGCTCACCAGTCACAGCACGAGAAAGTGAGCAGTTCTTC. The V gene is TRBV18, the J gene TRBJ2-1; no firm D call. The CDR3 consists of 15 residues. The V and J ends lost 2 bases and 9 bases respectively, with 17 bases between them. Germline CDR1 reads KGHSH; CDR2 reads LQKENI.

The V call is TRBV5-1, the J call TRBJ1-6, with D tentatively TRBD1 (6 bases). Germline V lookup: CDR1 SGHRS, CDR2 YFSETQ. This CDR3 has 17 residues. With 0 bases removed from V and 10 bases from J, the gap between germline ends came to 20 bases. The CDR3 reads CASSLAGGTTLGSPLHF. The CDR3 DNA reads TGCGCCAGCAGCTTGGCCGGAGGGACAACTCTTGGGTCACCCCTCCACTTT.

The chain couples TRBV29-1 to TRBJ2-1, with TRBD2 matching over 11 bases. With 6 bases clipped from V and 3 bases from J, the junction kept 7 bases outside the gene matches. CDR1 is SQVTM and CDR2 is ANQGSEA in the germline V gene. The CDR3 spans 15 residues. For the CDR3, the DNA is TGCAGCGTCACCGGGACTAGCGGAGACTACAATGAGCAGTTCTTC. Protein product: CSVTGTSGDYNEQFF.

V and J are TRBV6-5 and TRBJ2-1; 9 bases line up with TRBD1. V shed 5 bases, J shed 10 bases, and the junction held 9 bases outside the gene matches. Germline values: CDR1 MNHEY, CDR2 SVGAGI. This CDR3 is built from 14 residues. The CDR3 loop is CASSPRTGVTEQFF. In DNA form, the CDR3 reads TGTGCCAGCAGTCCCAGGACAGGGGTGACGGAGCAGTTCTTC.

The chain joins TRBV10-3 to TRBJ2-1; maybe TRBD1 (6 bases). This CDR3 spans 13 amino acids. In germline, CDR1 is ENHRY, CDR2 SYGVKD. Trimming pared 2 bases from V and 5 bases from J, leaving 7 bases between. The DNA of the CDR3 is TGTGCCATCAGTGAGGGACAGCACAATGAGCAGTTCTTC. It is translated as CAISEGQHNEQFF.

A word on this clonotype: A read error may produce the germline difference seen at one junction end. J is TRBJ2-2 and V is TRBV6-4; D uncertain. The germline gives CDR1 MRHNA, CDR2 SNTAGT. This CDR3 spans 13 amino acids. DNA of the CDR3: TGTGCCTGCAGTGACTCGGAAACCGGGGAGCTGTTTTTT. Amino acids: CACSDSETGELFF.

The chain carries TRBV12-3 or TRBV12-4 and TRBJ2-3, with D perhaps TRBD2 (6 bases). V dropped 1 base and J dropped 3 bases, with 11 bases sitting between them. This CDR3 has 15 residues. The CDR3, as DNA: TGTGCCAGCAGTTTAGAGCGGGCGCAAACAGATACGCAGTATTTT. This sequence encodes CASSLERAQTDTQYF.

This clonotype was picked up a small number of times. The rearrangement links TRBV6-5 to TRBJ2-7; the D call may be TRBD1 or TRBD2 (6 bases each). Per germline, CDR1 MNHEY and CDR2 SVGAGI. Trimming pared 10 bases from V and 1 base from J, leaving 14 bases between. The CDR3 has 13 amino acids. For the CDR3, the DNA is TGTGCCAAGTTAAAGGGGGGTTCCTACGAGCAGTACTTC. Protein sequence: CAKLKGGSYEQYF.

The CDR3 region is CASSSYGQGTSYEQYF. The DNA for the CDR3 is TGTGCCAGCAGCTCATATGGACAGGGGACGTCCTACGAGCAGTACTTC. The chain joins TRBV7-9 to TRBJ2-1, with 9 bases fitting TRBD1. TRBJ2-7 matches the DNA end more closely, so the J call is doubtful. CDR3 length: 16 residues. Germline V gene sequence: CDR1 SEHNR, CDR2 FQNEAQ (reference sequence).

The rearrangement joins TRBV3-1 to TRBJ1-1, with D perhaps matching TRBD1 (5 bases). Per the germline V gene, CDR1 is LGHDT and CDR2 is YNNKEL (reference sequence). Deletions cut 0 bases from V and 3 bases from J, with 5 bases between. This CDR3 has 13 residues. CDR3 amino acids: CASSQEGHTEAFF. CDR3 bases: TGTGCCAGCAGCCAAGAGGGGCACACTGAAGCTTTCTTT.

This clonotype was counted a few times. The chain combines TRBV7-9 with TRBJ2-1, with D perhaps TRBD1 (6 bases). V dropped 3 bases and J dropped 6 bases, with 15 bases sitting between them. Germline CDR1 and CDR2: SEHNR and FQNEAQ (reference sequence). The CDR3 runs 15 residues. Here the CDR3 reads CASSFGSGAFNEQFF. The CDR3 DNA is TGTGCCAGCAGCTTCGGATCAGGGGCCTTCAATGAGCAGTTCTTC. Full variable domain (missing parts from reference TRBV7-9 and TRBJ2-1): DTGVSQNPRHKITKRGQNVTFRCDPISEHNRLYWYRQTLGQGPEFLTYFQNEAQLEKSRLLSDRFSAERPKGSFSTLEIQRTEQGDSAMYLCASSFGSGAFNEQFFGPGTRLTVL.

This clonotype was seen at least ten times. The chain recombines TRBV4-1 with TRBJ2-5; TRBD2 aligns across 7 bases. V gave up 6 bases and J gave up 0 bases; unmatched junction bases: 13. Germline V gene lookup returns CDR1 MGHRA and CDR2 YSYEKL. The CDR3 is 17 residues long. The DNA for the CDR3 is TGCGCCAGCAGTTATAGAATCCGGGGGGACCACCAAGAGACCCAGTACTTC. Amino acid sequence: CASSYRIRGDHQETQYF.

This clonotype was observed a few times. The rearrangement joins TRBV5-1 to TRBJ2-6; TRBD1 is a possible D gene (6 bases). The CDR3 extends over 17 amino acids. V was pared by 5 bases and J by 0 bases, with 15 bases between. CDR1 SGHRS and CDR2 YFSETQ come from the germline V gene. The chain's CDR3 is CASRSRDTFSGANVLTF. The CDR3 DNA reads TGCGCCAGCAGAAGTCGGGACACTTTCTCTGGGGCCAACGTCCTGACTTTC.

The V call is TRBV5-1, the J call TRBJ2-2; possible D gene TRBD1, 5 bases. The V and J ends lost 7 bases and 3 bases respectively, with 13 bases between them. Germline CDR1 reads SGHRS; CDR2 reads YFSETQ. The CDR3 is made up of 14 amino acids. The CDR3 DNA follows: TGCGCCAGCTTCCCCAGGGCGGACACCGGGGAGCTGTTTTTT. Its translation: CASFPRADTGELFF.

CDR3 amino acids: CASRSRQETNEKLFF. The CDR3 region has the DNA TGTGCCAGCAGATCAAGACAGGAGACTAATGAAAAACTGTTTTTT. The chain combines TRBV12-3 or TRBV12-4 with TRBJ1-4; perhaps TRBD1 as D (6 bases). With 6 bases removed from V and 2 bases from J, the gap between germline ends came to 13 bases. The CDR3 runs 15 residues.

CDR3 sequence reads: CASSTGMNTEAFF. CDR3 nucleotides: TGTGCCAGCAGTACAGGGATGAACACTGAAGCTTTCTTT. The chain carries TRBV6-2 or TRBV6-3 and TRBJ1-1; D might be TRBD1 (6 bases). V dropped 5 bases and J dropped 0 bases, with 7 bases sitting between them. The CDR3 consists of 13 residues. Per germline, CDR1 MNHEY and CDR2 SVGEGT.

This clonotype was seen at least ten times. The rearrangement links TRBV29-1 to TRBJ2-1; the match to TRBD1 covers 8 bases. This CDR3 contains 15 residues. V gave up 3 bases and J gave up 9 bases; unmatched junction bases: 13. Germline CDR1 reads SQVTM; CDR2 reads ANQGSEA. The chain's CDR3 is CSVDFAQGEASEQFF. In DNA, the CDR3 is TGCAGCGTTGACTTTGCACAGGGGGAGGCGAGTGAGCAGTTCTTC.

This clonotype appeared a few times. The rearrangement uses TRBV7-3 and TRBJ1-2; unclear D gene. Trimming took 5 bases from V and 5 from J, leaving 12 bases between them. Germline V gene lookup returns CDR1 SGHTA and CDR2 FQGTGA. This CDR3 is built from 13 residues. CDR3 sequence (DNA): TGTGCCAGCAGCCAATCGATGGGGTATGGCTACACCTTC. The encoded protein is CASSQSMGYGYTF.

This clonotype was observed once. A single base separates this from a much larger clone, so it may be a read error. The chain has TRBV5-1 and TRBJ2-1; 7 positions agree with TRBD1. Looked up from germline, CDR1 is SGHRS and CDR2 is YFSETQ. This CDR3 comprises 16 residues. CDR3 sequence: CASGLGQLSSYNEQFF. For the CDR3, the DNA is TGCGCCAGCGGCTTGGGACAGTTGAGCTCCTACAATGAGCAGTTCTTC.